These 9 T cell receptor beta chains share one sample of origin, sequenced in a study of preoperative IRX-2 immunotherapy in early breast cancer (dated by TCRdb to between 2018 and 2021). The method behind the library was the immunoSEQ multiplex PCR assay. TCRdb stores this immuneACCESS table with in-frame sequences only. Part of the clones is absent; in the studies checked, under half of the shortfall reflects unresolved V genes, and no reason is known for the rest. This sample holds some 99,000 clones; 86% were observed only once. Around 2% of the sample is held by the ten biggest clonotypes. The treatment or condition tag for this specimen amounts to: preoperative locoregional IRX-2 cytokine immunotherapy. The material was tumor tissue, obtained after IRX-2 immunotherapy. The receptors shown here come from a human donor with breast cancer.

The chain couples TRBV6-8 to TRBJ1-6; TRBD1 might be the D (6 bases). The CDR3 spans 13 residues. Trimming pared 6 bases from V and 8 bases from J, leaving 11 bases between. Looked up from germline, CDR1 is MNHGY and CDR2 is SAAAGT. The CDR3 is CASRGEGDSPLHF. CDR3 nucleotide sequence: TGTGCCAGCAGAGGGGAGGGGGATTCACCCCTCCACTTT.

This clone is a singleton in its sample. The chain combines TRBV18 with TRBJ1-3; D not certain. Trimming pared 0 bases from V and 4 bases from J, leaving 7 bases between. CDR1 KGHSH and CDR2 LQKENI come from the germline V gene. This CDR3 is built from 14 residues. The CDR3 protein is CASSPPQEGNTIYF. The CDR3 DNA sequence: TGTGCCAGCTCACCACCGCAAGAGGGAAACACCATATATTTT.

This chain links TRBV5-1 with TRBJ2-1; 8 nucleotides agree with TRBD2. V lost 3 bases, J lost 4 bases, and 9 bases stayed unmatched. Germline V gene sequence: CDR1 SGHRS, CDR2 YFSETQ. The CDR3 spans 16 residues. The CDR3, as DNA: TGCGCCAGCAGCTCTCTTAGCGGGAATGGGTACAATGAGCAGTTCTTC. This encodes CASSSLSGNGYNEQFF.

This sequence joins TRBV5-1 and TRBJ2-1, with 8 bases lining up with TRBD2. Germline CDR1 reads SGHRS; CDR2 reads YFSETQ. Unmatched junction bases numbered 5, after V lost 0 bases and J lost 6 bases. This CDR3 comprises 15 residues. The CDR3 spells CASSLVAGSSNEQFF. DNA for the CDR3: TGCGCCAGCAGCTTGGTAGCGGGATCGTCCAATGAGCAGTTCTTC.

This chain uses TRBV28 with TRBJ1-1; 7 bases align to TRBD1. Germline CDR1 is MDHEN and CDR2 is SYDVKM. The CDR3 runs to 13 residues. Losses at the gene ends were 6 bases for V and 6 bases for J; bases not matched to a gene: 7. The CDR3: CASRRTGGAEAFF. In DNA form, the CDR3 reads TGTGCCAGCAGGCGGACAGGTGGGGCTGAAGCTTTCTTT.

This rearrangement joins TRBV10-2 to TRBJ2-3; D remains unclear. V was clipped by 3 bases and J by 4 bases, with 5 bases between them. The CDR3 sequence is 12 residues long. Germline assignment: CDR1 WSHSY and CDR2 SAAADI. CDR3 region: CASSDGPDTQYF. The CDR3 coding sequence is TGCGCCAGCAGTGACGGCCCAGATACGCAGTATTTT.

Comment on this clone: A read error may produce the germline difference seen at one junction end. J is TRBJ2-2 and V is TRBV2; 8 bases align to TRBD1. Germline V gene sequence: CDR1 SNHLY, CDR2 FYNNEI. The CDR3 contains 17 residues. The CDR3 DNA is TGTGCCAGCAGTTACAATGACAGGGGAGTCTCGACCGAGGAGCTGTTTTTT. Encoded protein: CASSYNDRGVSTEELFF.

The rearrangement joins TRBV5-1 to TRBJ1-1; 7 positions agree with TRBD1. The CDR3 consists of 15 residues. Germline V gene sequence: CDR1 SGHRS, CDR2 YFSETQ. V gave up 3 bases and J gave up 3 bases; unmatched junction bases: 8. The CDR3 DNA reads TGCGCCAGCAGCTCACAGGGGTGGGGTGACACTGAAGCTTTCTTT. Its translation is CASSSQGWGDTEAFF.

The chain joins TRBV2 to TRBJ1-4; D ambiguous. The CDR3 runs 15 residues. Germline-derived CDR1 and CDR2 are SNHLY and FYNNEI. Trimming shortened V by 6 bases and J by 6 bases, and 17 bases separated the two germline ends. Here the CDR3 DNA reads TGTGCCAGCAGCGCTCGGTCGGGGATGGATGAAAAACTGTTTTTT. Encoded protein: CASSARSGMDEKLFF.